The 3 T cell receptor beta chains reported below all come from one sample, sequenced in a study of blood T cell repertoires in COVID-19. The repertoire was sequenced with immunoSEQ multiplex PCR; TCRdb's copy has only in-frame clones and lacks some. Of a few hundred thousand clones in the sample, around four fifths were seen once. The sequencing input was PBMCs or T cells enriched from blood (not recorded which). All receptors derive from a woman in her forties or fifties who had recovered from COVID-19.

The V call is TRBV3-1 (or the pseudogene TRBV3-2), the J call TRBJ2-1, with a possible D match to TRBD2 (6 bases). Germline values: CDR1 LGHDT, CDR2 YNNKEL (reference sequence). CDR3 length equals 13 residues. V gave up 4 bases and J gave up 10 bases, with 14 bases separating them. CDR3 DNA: TGTGCCAGCAGCCGCCGACTAGGCGCGGAGCAGTTCTTC. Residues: CASSRRLGAEQFF.

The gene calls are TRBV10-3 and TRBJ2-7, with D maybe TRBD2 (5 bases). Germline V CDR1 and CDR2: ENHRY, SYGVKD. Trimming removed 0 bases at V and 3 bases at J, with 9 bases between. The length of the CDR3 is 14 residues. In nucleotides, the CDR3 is TGTGCCATCAGTGAGTCCCCCACTAGCTACGAGCAGTACTTC. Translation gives CAISESPTSYEQYF.

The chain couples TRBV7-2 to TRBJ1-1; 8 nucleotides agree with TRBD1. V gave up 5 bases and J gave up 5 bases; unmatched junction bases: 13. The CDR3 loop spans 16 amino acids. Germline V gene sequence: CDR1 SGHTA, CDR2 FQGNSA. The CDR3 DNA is TGTGCCAGCAGCCCCGCAGGGGGCCGGGGTTTGACTGAAGCTTTCTTT. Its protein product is CASSPAGGRGLTEAFF. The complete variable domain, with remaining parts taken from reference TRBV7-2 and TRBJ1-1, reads GAGVSQSPSNKVTEKGKDVELRCDPISGHTALYWYRQSLGQGLEFLIYFQGNSAPDKSGLPSDRFSAERTGGSVSTLTIQRTQQEDSAVYLCASSPAGGRGLTEAFFGQGTRLTVV.